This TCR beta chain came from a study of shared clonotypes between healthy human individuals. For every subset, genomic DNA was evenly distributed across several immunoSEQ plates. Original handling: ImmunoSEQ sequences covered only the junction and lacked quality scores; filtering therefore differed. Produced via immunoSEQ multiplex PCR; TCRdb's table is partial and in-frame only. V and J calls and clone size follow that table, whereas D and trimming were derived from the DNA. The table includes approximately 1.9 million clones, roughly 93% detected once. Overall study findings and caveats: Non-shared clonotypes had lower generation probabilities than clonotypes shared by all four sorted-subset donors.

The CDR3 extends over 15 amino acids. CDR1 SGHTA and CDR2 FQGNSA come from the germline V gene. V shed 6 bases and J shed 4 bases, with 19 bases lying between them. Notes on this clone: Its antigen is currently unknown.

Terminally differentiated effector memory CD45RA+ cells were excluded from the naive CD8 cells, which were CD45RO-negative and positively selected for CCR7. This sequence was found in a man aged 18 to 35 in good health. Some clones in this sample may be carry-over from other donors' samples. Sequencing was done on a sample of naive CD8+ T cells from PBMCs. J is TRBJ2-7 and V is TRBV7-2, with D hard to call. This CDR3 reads CASSNSRRESYEQYF. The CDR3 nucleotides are TGTGCCAGCAGTAATTCCCGGAGAGAATCTTACGAGCAGTACTTC.